The 18 T cell receptor beta chains below come from one sample, sequenced in a study of blood T cell repertoires in COVID-19 (dated by TCRdb to about 2020). The method behind the library was the immunoSEQ multiplex PCR assay. TCRdb limited this immuneACCESS table to in-frame rearrangements with V and J called. A share of clones is missing; checked studies link under half to unresolved V genes, and the rest is unexplained. The sample yields 150,000 or so clones; roughly 84% were counted once. Of the sample, over 5% falls within the top ten clones. The source material was PBMCs or T cells enriched from blood (not recorded which). The source of these receptors is a man in his 70s who had been exposed to COVID-19.

This clone was detected only once. The V call is TRBV5-4, the J call TRBJ2-3; 8 nucleotides agree with TRBD2. V gave up 4 bases and J gave up 4 bases; unmatched junction bases: 8. The CDR3 sequence is 15 residues long. The V gene's germline CDR1 is SGHNT and CDR2 YYREEE (reference sequence). The chain's CDR3 is CASSPSGSRPDTQYF. The CDR3 bases are TGTGCCAGCAGCCCCAGCGGGAGCCGCCCAGATACGCAGTATTTT.

This clone has a handful of counts. The chain carries TRBV2 and TRBJ2-3; 8 bases align to TRBD2. There are 11 residues in the CDR3. V lost 8 bases and J lost 9; bases outside the gene matches: 4. Germline CDR1 SNHLY, CDR2 FYNNEI. CDR3 DNA sequence: TGTGCCAGCCGGCTAGCGGGCACGCAGTATTTT. Its protein is CASRLAGTQYF. The entire variable domain, with the rest obtained from reference TRBV2 and TRBJ2-3, is as follows: EPEVTQTPSHQVTQMGQEVILRCVPISNHLYFYWYRQILGQKVEFLVSFYNNEISEKSEIFDDQFSVERPDGSNFTLKIRSTKLEDSAMYFCASRLAGTQYFGPGTRLTVL.

V is TRBV7-2 and J is TRBJ2-2, with TRBD2 identical over 12 bases. The junction had 3 bases not matched to a gene; V was cut back by 1 base and J by 6 bases. The germline V gene encodes CDR1 SGHTA and CDR2 FQGNSA. This CDR3 has 16 residues. CDR3 residues: CASSLGLAGVAGELFF. The CDR3, as DNA: TGTGCCAGCAGCTTAGGACTAGCGGGAGTCGCCGGGGAGCTGTTTTTT.

The chain has TRBV7-2 and TRBJ2-7; possible D gene TRBD1, 5 bases. From germline, CDR1 is SGHTA and CDR2 FQGNSA. The CDR3 is 15 amino acids. Trimming took 4 bases from V and 0 from J, leaving 13 bases between them. In DNA, the CDR3 is TGTGCCAGCAGCTACCACTCCCAGGGCTCCTACGAGCAGTACTTC. Amino acid sequence: CASSYHSQGSYEQYF.

On this clone itself: Just one base apart from a much larger clone, this may be a read error. Distinct nucleotide sequences in the sample also encode this CDR3. The chain combines TRBV7-9 with TRBJ1-2; weak D call: TRBD1 (6 bases). From germline, CDR1 is SEHNR and CDR2 FQNEAQ (reference sequence). V shed 5 bases and J shed 2 bases, with 9 bases lying between them. The CDR3 extends over 13 amino acids. DNA for the CDR3: TGTGCCAGCAGCCCTGACAGGAACTATGGCTACACCTTC. Translated, it gives CASSPDRNYGYTF.

This clone was found many times. The V call is TRBV28, the J call TRBJ2-3; possibly TRBD2 for D (5 bases). V was clipped by 3 bases and J by 11 bases, with 15 bases between them. CDR1 and CDR2 (germline): MDHEN, SYDVKM. The CDR3 has 13 amino acids. CDR3 amino acids: CASSFRTAQRQYF. CDR3 nucleotide sequence: TGTGCCAGCAGTTTCCGGACTGCCCAAAGGCAGTATTTT.

J is TRBJ1-6 and V is TRBV6-5; possibly TRBD1 for D (6 bases). CDR3 length equals 15 residues. The V end lost 2 bases, the J end lost 6 bases, and 11 bases lay between the germline ends. Germline V CDR1 and CDR2: MNHEY, SVGAGI. The CDR3 is CASSYDGQSNSPLHF. Written as DNA, the CDR3 is TGTGCCAGCAGTTACGACGGACAGTCTAATTCACCCCTCCACTTT.

This rearrangement joins TRBV5-6 to TRBJ2-7; 7 bases line up with TRBD1. CDR1 is SGHDT and CDR2 is YYEEEE in the germline V gene. This CDR3 region has 14 residues. The trim removed 0 bases at V and 2 bases at J, leaving 2 bases unmatched. CDR3 residues: CASSLGQGPYEQYF. In nucleotides, the CDR3 is TGTGCCAGCAGCTTGGGACAGGGCCCCTACGAGCAGTACTTC. The full variable domain, in which reference TRBV5-6 and TRBJ2-7 provide the parts outside the CDR3, is DAGVTQSPTHLIKTRGQQVTLRCSPKSGHDTVSWYQQALGQGPQFIFQYYEEEERQRGNFPDRFSGHQFPNYSSELNVNALLLGDSALYLCASSLGQGPYEQYFGPGTRLTVT.

This chain joins TRBV19 and TRBJ2-3; 8 positions match TRBD2. This CDR3 spans 15 amino acids. With 7 bases clipped from V and 2 bases from J, the junction kept 8 bases outside the gene matches. Germline CDR1 reads LNHDA; CDR2 reads SQIVND (reference sequence). CDR3 sequence reads: CASNKAGALTDTQYF. The DNA of the CDR3 is TGTGCCAGTAACAAAGCGGGAGCGCTCACAGATACGCAGTATTTT.

The V gene is TRBV5-1, the J gene TRBJ2-7; D is undetermined. The CDR3 totals 13 residues. Germline CDR1 SGHRS, CDR2 YFSETQ. V lost 0 bases to trimming and J lost 2 bases, with 6 bases between them. The CDR3: CASSLGRPYEQYF. As DNA, the CDR3 is TGCGCCAGCAGCTTGGGCAGGCCCTACGAGCAGTACTTC.

The chain has TRBV7-8 and TRBJ2-7; TRBD1 aligns across 9 bases. CDR1 SGHVS and CDR2 FQNEAQ come from the germline V gene. V trimming: 5 bases; J trimming: 5 bases; junction bases outside the gene matches: 10. This CDR3 spans 15 amino acids. The CDR3 coding sequence is TGTGCCAGCAGCCGGGGGACAGGGATCCATCACGAGCAGTACTTC. Protein product: CASSRGTGIHHEQYF.

The chain is built from TRBV5-1 and TRBJ2-7, with TRBD2 as a possible D gene (6 bases). V was trimmed by 4 bases and J by 6 bases, leaving 11 bases between them. From germline, CDR1 is SGHRS and CDR2 YFSETQ. This CDR3 has 12 residues. CDR3 region: CASSLDGGEQYF. The DNA for the CDR3 is TGCGCCAGCAGCCTGGACGGGGGCGAGCAGTACTTC.

This chain uses TRBV6-2 or TRBV6-3 with TRBJ1-6; TRBD1 aligns across 8 bases. Losses at the gene ends were 5 bases for V and 7 bases for J; bases not matched to a gene: 7. Germline V gene lookup returns CDR1 MNHEY and CDR2 SVGEGT. The CDR3 runs 15 residues. The CDR3 DNA sequence: TGTGCCAGCAGTAAGCAGGGGGCGCGGAATTCACCCCTCCACTTT. Translating it yields CASSKQGARNSPLHF.

V usage is TRBV5-1 and J usage is TRBJ2-7; 7 bases agree with TRBD1. Per the germline V gene, CDR1 is SGHRS and CDR2 is YFSETQ. This CDR3 has 15 residues. J gave up 2 bases and V 4 bases, and 9 bases lay outside the gene matches. CDR3 DNA sequence: TGCGCCAGCAGCCCTGGGACAGCCTTCCCCTACGAGCAGTACTTC. It is translated as CASSPGTAFPYEQYF.

V and J are TRBV9 and TRBJ1-2; 10 bases match TRBD1. CDR1 is SGDLS and CDR2 is YYNGEE in the germline V gene. There are 15 residues in the CDR3. Germline trimming cut 3 bases from V and 4 bases from J; bases unmatched to any gene: 6. CDR3: CASSEGTGVGYGYTF. Written as DNA, the CDR3 is TGTGCCAGCAGCGAAGGGACAGGGGTGGGCTATGGCTACACCTTC.

For the CDR3, the DNA is TGTGCCAGCAGCCGGGAAAATTCACCCCTCCACTTT. It codes for CASSRENSPLHF. V is TRBV27 and J is TRBJ1-6; D is undetermined. The CDR3 covers 12 residues. The germline V and J ends were trimmed by 6 bases and 7 bases, with 7 bases remaining between them. The germline V gene has CDR1 MNHEY and CDR2 SMNVEV (reference sequence).

The chain couples TRBV7-3 to TRBJ1-2; D might be TRBD1 (5 bases). This CDR3 is built from 15 residues. V gave up 2 bases and J gave up 3 bases, with 13 bases separating them. CDR1 is SGHTA, CDR2 FQGTGA, per germline. CDR3 coding DNA: TGTGCCAGCAGCTTAGGGCAGGGCGGTGACTATGGCTACACCTTC. Amino acids: CASSLGQGGDYGYTF.

The chain is built from TRBV7-2 and TRBJ1-2; TRBD1 aligns across 9 bases. V gave up 3 bases and J gave up 4 bases; unmatched junction bases: 3. The germline V gene has CDR1 SGHTA and CDR2 FQGNSA. The CDR3 runs to 14 residues. The CDR3 is CASSLDRGSYGYTF. In DNA, the CDR3 is TGTGCCAGCAGCTTGGACAGGGGAAGCTATGGCTACACCTTC.